The rows below give T cell receptor beta chains drawn from one sample of a study of T cell repertoires in cytomegalovirus infection. Using its own MiXCR run on the reads, TCRdb lists one record per CDR3 protein. This repertoire shows some 240,000 distinct CDR3 sequences, 15% to 20% found once; its top ten account for about 45%. The source material was CD8+ T cells from PBMCs. These TCRs come from a human donor in good health (CMV status not recorded). Some clones in this sample may be carry-over from other donors' samples. CDR3s include the opening cysteine and the closing phenylalanine or tryptophan. The D gene is left open where the match is weak. Not all rows give a size; the values are once, few, many and, for expanded clones, a class.

v_call: TRBV28; clone_size: -; d_call: -; j_call: TRBJ2-7; cdr3_nt: TGTGCCAGCAGTGCCCGTGGGGGCCCGACAGGAAGGTTGCAGTACTTC; cdr3_aa: CASSARGGPTGRLQYF
v_call: TRBV7-2; clone_size: many; d_call: -; j_call: TRBJ2-2; cdr3_nt: TGTGCCAGCACCTTAGACCGTTTTACGAACACCGGGGAGCTGTTTTTT; cdr3_aa: CASTLDRFTNTGELFF
v_call: TRBV3-1; clone_size: few; d_call: TRBD2; j_call: TRBJ2-2; cdr3_nt: TGTGCCAGCAGCCAAGCTGGGACTAGCGGGGACACGAACACCGGGGAGCTGTTTTTT; cdr3_aa: CASSQAGTSGDTNTGELFF
v_call: TRBV28; clone_size: -; d_call: -; j_call: TRBJ2-3; cdr3_nt: TGTGCCAGCAGTGCTCCCGGTGACGGAGCCTATAGCACAGATACGCAGTATTTT; cdr3_aa: CASSAPGDGAYSTDTQYF
v_call: TRBV6-5; clone_size: -; d_call: -; j_call: TRBJ1-3; cdr3_nt: TGTGCCAGCAGTTATGGGACACGCTCTGGAAACACCATATATTTT; cdr3_aa: CASSYGTRSGNTIYF
v_call: TRBV6-5; clone_size: many; d_call: TRBD1; j_call: TRBJ2-7; cdr3_nt: TGTGCCAGCAGTTGGAGAGCGAGGGGGCGAAACTACGAGCAGTACTTC; cdr3_aa: CASSWRARGRNYEQYF
v_call: TRBV12-3/TRBV12-4; clone_size: -; d_call: TRBD1; j_call: TRBJ2-1; cdr3_nt: TGTGCCAGCAGTTTGGGACAGGGGGGGGGCAATGAGCAGTTCTTC; cdr3_aa: CASSLGQGGGNEQFF
v_call: TRBV29-1; clone_size: few; d_call: -; j_call: TRBJ1-1; cdr3_nt: TGCAGCTGCAAGTACTTGAACACTGAAGCTTTCTTT; cdr3_aa: CSCKYLNTEAFF
v_call: TRBV5-1; clone_size: -; d_call: TRBD1; j_call: TRBJ2-5; cdr3_nt: TGCGCCAGCAGCCCCGGACAGGCCCAAGAGACCCAGTACTTC; cdr3_aa: CASSPGQAQETQYF
v_call: TRBV12-3/TRBV12-4; clone_size: -; d_call: TRBD1; j_call: TRBJ2-7; cdr3_nt: TGTGCCAGCAGTTTCTTCGCTCGGGACAGCCCCTACGAGCAGTACTTC; cdr3_aa: CASSFFARDSPYEQYF
v_call: TRBV29-1; clone_size: many; d_call: -; j_call: TRBJ2-5; cdr3_nt: TGCAGCGTTGACTGGGGGCTAGAGACCCAGTACTTC; cdr3_aa: CSVDWGLETQYF
v_call: TRBV14; clone_size: -; d_call: -; j_call: TRBJ1-6; cdr3_nt: TGTGCCAGCAGCCAAGAGTCAGGGTGGACTTCACCCCTCCACTTT; cdr3_aa: CASSQESGWTSPLHF
v_call: TRBV12-3/TRBV12-4; clone_size: many; d_call: -; j_call: TRBJ2-5; cdr3_nt: TGTGCCAGCAGTTCGGTCCCAGAAGAGACCCAGTACTTC; cdr3_aa: CASSSVPEETQYF
v_call: TRBV2; clone_size: -; d_call: TRBD1; j_call: TRBJ1-4; cdr3_nt: TGTGCCAGCAAGCGTACAGGGGGGAATGAAAAACTGTTTTTT; cdr3_aa: CASKRTGGNEKLFF
v_call: TRBV19; clone_size: many; d_call: -; j_call: TRBJ2-2; cdr3_nt: TGTGCCAGTAGCCCCACGGGCGGCCTGAACACCGGGGAGCTGTTTTTT; cdr3_aa: CASSPTGGLNTGELFF
v_call: TRBV7-2; clone_size: -; d_call: -; j_call: TRBJ2-5; cdr3_nt: TGTGCCATCAGCTTTGGGGGGTCCCAAGAGACCCAGTACTTC; cdr3_aa: CAISFGGSQETQYF
v_call: TRBV3-1; clone_size: few; d_call: -; j_call: TRBJ1-2; cdr3_nt: TGTGCCAGCAGCCAAGATTGGGGCAACTATGGCTACACCTTC; cdr3_aa: CASSQDWGNYGYTF
v_call: TRBV10-3; clone_size: -; d_call: -; j_call: TRBJ1-3; cdr3_nt: TGTGCCATCAGTGACGGCATGTACGGAAACACCATATATTTT; cdr3_aa: CAISDGMYGNTIYF
v_call: TRBV7-9; clone_size: few; d_call: -; j_call: TRBJ2-2; cdr3_nt: TGTGCCAGCGGAGGGCAGACCGGGGAGCTGTTTTTT; cdr3_aa: CASGGQTGELFF
v_call: TRBV4-1; clone_size: few; d_call: -; j_call: TRBJ2-2; cdr3_nt: TGCGCCAGCAGCCAAGACAGGACCCGTAGAACCGGGGAGCTGTTTTTT; cdr3_aa: CASSQDRTRRTGELFF
v_call: TRBV20-1; clone_size: -; d_call: -; j_call: TRBJ2-2; cdr3_nt: TGCAGTGCTGGGGACGAATGGGGCACCGGGGAGCTGTTTTTT; cdr3_aa: CSAGDEWGTGELFF
v_call: TRBV7-8; clone_size: many; d_call: -; j_call: TRBJ1-4; cdr3_nt: TGTGCCAGCAGCGCAATAAGGGGGGGGCGAAGTAATGAAAAACTGTTTTTT; cdr3_aa: CASSAIRGGRSNEKLFF
v_call: TRBV7-8; clone_size: many; d_call: TRBD2; j_call: TRBJ2-1; cdr3_nt: TGTGCCAGCAGCTTCCCAGCCACGACTAGCGGCCTCTACAATGAGCAGTTCTTC; cdr3_aa: CASSFPATTSGLYNEQFF
v_call: TRBV7-8; clone_size: many; d_call: -; j_call: TRBJ1-2; cdr3_nt: TGTGCCAGCAGCTACGTGGGGGGCGCAGACGGCTACACCTTC; cdr3_aa: CASSYVGGADGYTF
v_call: TRBV6-5; clone_size: -; d_call: -; j_call: TRBJ1-2; cdr3_nt: TGTGCCAGCAGGTCTGGTTTCTATGGCTACACCTTC; cdr3_aa: CASRSGFYGYTF
v_call: TRBV2; clone_size: -; d_call: -; j_call: TRBJ2-4; cdr3_nt: TGTGCCAGCAGTGAGGAACGCGCGTTCGGACAAAACATTCAGTACTTC; cdr3_aa: CASSEERAFGQNIQYF
v_call: TRBV7-4; clone_size: -; d_call: -; j_call: TRBJ1-4; cdr3_nt: TGTGCCAGCAGCATTACAGAAGACACTAATGAAAAACTGTTTTTT; cdr3_aa: CASSITEDTNEKLFF
v_call: TRBV9; clone_size: -; d_call: TRBD2; j_call: TRBJ2-1; cdr3_nt: TGTGCCAGCAGCTCAAGGCCTAGCGGGGGTAATGAGCAGTTCTTC; cdr3_aa: CASSSRPSGGNEQFF
v_call: TRBV7-6; clone_size: -; d_call: -; j_call: TRBJ2-7; cdr3_nt: TGTGCCAGCAGCCCAGCGGAGGCCTACGAGCAGTACTTC; cdr3_aa: CASSPAEAYEQYF
v_call: TRBV6-1; clone_size: many; d_call: -; j_call: TRBJ1-5; cdr3_nt: TGTGCCAGCACGCTCGCGGGGAACCAGCCCCAGCATTTT; cdr3_aa: CASTLAGNQPQHF
v_call: TRBV12-3/TRBV12-4; clone_size: many; d_call: -; j_call: TRBJ1-2; cdr3_nt: TGTGCCAGCAGTCCAAGAGCACAGGGACCCTATGGCTACACCTTC; cdr3_aa: CASSPRAQGPYGYTF
v_call: TRBV20-1; clone_size: once; d_call: TRBD1; j_call: TRBJ2-2; cdr3_nt: TGCAGTGCCGATCCCGGGACAGGGGGGGTGACCGGGGAGCTGTTTTTT; cdr3_aa: CSADPGTGGVTGELFF